This paragraph reports one T cell receptor beta chain. The antigen is not known. Germline CDR1 reads GTSNPN; CDR2 reads SVGIG (reference sequence). V lost 3 bases, J lost 2 bases, and 13 bases lay in between. The CDR3 has 14 residues. Primers included in the PCR were 60 Vbeta and 13 Jbeta primers. Profiled with immunoSEQ multiplex PCR; TCRdb holds only in-frame clones, not every one. The sample holds about 130,000 clones. The data belong to a study of cytomegalovirus exposure and HLA in healthy donors. Study observations and caveats: In a later analysis, HLA-associated beta chains showed higher expansion and lower generation probabilities than comparable chains. The study had only CMV serostatus as immune exposure information. The study dropped some indistinguishable V segments, TRBV6-2 and TRBV6-3 among them.

The origin of this receptor is a man between 18 and 35 years old in good health and CMV-seronegative. The chain couples TRBV30 to TRBJ1-2; D may be TRBD1 (6 bases). Sequenced input: PBMCs. The CDR3 bases are TGTGCCTGGAGCCCTCTCCAGGGGAACTATGGCTACACCTTC. Encoded protein: CAWSPLQGNYGYTF.